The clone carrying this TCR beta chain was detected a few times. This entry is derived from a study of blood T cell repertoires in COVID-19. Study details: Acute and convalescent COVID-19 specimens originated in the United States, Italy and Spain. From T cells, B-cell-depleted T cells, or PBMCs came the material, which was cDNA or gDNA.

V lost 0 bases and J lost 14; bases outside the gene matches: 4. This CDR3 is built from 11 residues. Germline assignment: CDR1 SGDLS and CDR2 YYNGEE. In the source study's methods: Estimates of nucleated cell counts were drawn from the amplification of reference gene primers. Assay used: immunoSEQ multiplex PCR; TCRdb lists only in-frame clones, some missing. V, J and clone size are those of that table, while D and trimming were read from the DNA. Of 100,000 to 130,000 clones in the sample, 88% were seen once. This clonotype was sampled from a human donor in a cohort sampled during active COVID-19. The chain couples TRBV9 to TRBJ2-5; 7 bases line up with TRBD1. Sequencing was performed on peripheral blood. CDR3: CASSVERGRYF. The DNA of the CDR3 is TGTGCCAGCAGCGTAGAAAGGGGGCGATACTTC. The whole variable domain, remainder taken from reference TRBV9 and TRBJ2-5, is DSGVTQTPKHLITATGQRVTLRCSPRSGDLSVYWYQQSLDQGLQFLIQYYNGEERAKGNILERFSAQQFPDLHSELNLSSLELGDSALYFCASSVERGRYFGPGTRLLVL.